Below, one TCR beta chain is given with its context. The data stem from a study of T cells after yellow fever vaccination. TCRdb reprocessed the 5' RACE reads via MiXCR and lists one record per CDR3 protein. This sample has 100,000 to 150,000 distinct CDR3 sequences, with around 15% found just once. Trimming left V 2 bases short and J 7 bases short, with 20 bases between. This CDR3 comprises 16 residues. In germline, CDR1 is MNHEY, CDR2 SVGEGT. This specimen was CD8+ T cells sorted from PBMCs, taken 5 days after the yellow fever booster vaccination. The sequence was obtained from a man younger than 35 who received the YFV17D yellow fever vaccine. This chain joins TRBV6-2 or TRBV6-3 and TRBJ1-1; D is possibly TRBD1 (5 bases). DNA for the CDR3: TGTGCCAGCAGTTACCCTTCCCTAATGACAGAGGATGAAGCTTTCTTT. Translation: CASSYPSLMTEDEAFF.